A selection of T cell receptor beta chains follows, all from one sample in a study of vaccination and CD4 T cells after COVID-19. From the PCR reads, TCRdb called clonotypes with MiXCR, one entry per CDR3 protein. The sample contains approximately 17,000 distinct CDR3 sequences, about 54% of which appear only once. Which antigens these TCRs recognize remains unknown. The specimen was CD4+ T cells from blood, cultured in vitro. Source of these receptors: a human donor who had recovered from COVID-19. Both conserved end residues are part of each CDR3. The D gene is left open where the match is weak. Clone size appears in some rows only: once, few, many, or a class for an expanded clone.

V	size	J	D	length	CDR3	DNA
TRBV4-1	-	TRBJ1-4	-	15	CASSQVGGSNEKLFF	TGCGCCAGCAGCCAAGTAGGGGGGTCTAATGAAAAACTGTTTTTT
TRBV19	few	TRBJ2-7	TRBD1	15	CASRRTGGRSYEQYF	TGTGCCAGTAGAAGAACAGGGGGACGATCCTACGAGCAGTACTTC
TRBV24-1	few	TRBJ2-2	TRBD1	16	CATSDGDRVGTGELFF	TGTGCCACCAGTGATGGGGACAGGGTGGGCACCGGGGAGCTGTTTTTT
TRBV11-3	-	TRBJ2-5	-	17	CASSLEDRTPQWETQYF	TGTGCCAGCAGCTTAGAAGACAGGACGCCACAGTGGGAGACCCAGTACTTC
TRBV10-3	-	TRBJ2-3	TRBD1	12	CATRQGTDTQYF	TGTGCCACTAGACAGGGAACAGATACGCAGTATTTT
TRBV20-1	once	TRBJ2-1	TRBD2	15	CSARDPQRERDEQFF	TGCAGTGCTAGAGATCCCCAGCGGGAGAGAGATGAGCAGTTCTTC
TRBV7-2	medium-sized	TRBJ2-7	-	13	CASSLLGIFEQYF	TGTGCCAGCAGCCTCCTAGGTATTTTCGAGCAGTACTTC
TRBV6-1	few	TRBJ2-5	TRBD2	17	CASSRRTSGGAWETQYF	TGTGCCAGCAGTCGACGGACTAGCGGGGGGGCCTGGGAGACCCAGTACTTC
TRBV6-1	few	TRBJ2-3	-	18	CASKYFWDGAGHTDTQYF	TGTGCCAGCAAATATTTTTGGGACGGAGCGGGACACACAGATACGCAGTATTTT
TRBV15	few	TRBJ1-6	TRBD1	16	CATSPGQGEGNSPLHF	TGTGCCACCAGCCCGGGACAGGGGGAGGGTAATTCACCCCTCCACTTT